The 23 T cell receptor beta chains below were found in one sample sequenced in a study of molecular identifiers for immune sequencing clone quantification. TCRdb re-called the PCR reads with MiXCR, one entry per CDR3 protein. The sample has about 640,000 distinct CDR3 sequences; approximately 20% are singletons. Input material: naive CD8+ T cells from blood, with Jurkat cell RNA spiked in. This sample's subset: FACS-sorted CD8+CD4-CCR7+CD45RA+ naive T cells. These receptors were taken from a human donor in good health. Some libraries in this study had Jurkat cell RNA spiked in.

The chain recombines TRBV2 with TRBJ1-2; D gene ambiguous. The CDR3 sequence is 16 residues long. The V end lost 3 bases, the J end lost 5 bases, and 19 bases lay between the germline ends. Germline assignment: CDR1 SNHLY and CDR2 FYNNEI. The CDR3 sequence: CASSDGDGRNFYGYTF. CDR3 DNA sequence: TGTGCCAGCAGTGATGGAGACGGGAGAAACTTTTATGGCTACACCTTC.

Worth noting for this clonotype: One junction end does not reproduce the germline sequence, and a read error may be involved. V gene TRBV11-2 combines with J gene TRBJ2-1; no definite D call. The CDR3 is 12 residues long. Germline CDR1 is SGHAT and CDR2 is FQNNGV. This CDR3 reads CTSSLQGNEQFF. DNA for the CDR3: TGTACCAGCAGCTTACAAGGCAATGAGCAGTTCTTC.

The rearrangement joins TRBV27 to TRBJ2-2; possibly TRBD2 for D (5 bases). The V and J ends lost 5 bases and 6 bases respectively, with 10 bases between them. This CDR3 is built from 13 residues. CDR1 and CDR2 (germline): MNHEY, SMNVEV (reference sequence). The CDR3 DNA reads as TGTGCCAGCAGTCACGGGGTGGCCGGGGAGCTGTTTTTT. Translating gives CASSHGVAGELFF.

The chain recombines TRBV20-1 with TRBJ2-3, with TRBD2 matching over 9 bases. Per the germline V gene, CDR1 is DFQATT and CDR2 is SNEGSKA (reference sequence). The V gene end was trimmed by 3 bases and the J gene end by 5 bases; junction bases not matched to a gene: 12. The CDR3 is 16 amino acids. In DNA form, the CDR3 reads TGCAGTGCTAGTTCGATGGCGGGGGGGCTGGGAGATACGCAGTATTTT. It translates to CSASSMAGGLGDTQYF.

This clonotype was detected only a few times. CDR3 residues: CASSQDLRQIYLSGANVLTF. DNA for the CDR3: TGTGCCAGCAGCCAAGATCTCCGGCAGATCTACCTCTCTGGGGCCAACGTCCTGACTTTC. V and J are TRBV3-2 and TRBJ2-6. TRBV3-2 is marked as a pseudogene. The CDR3 loop spans 20 amino acids.

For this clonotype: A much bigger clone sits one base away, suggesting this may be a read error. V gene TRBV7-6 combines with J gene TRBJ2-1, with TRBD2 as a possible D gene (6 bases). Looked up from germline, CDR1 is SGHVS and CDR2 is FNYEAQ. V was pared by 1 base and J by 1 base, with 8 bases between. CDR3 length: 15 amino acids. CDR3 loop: CASSLGGVSYNEQFF. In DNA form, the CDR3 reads TGTGCCAGCAGCTTAGGGGGGGTTTCCTACAATGAGCAGTTCTTC. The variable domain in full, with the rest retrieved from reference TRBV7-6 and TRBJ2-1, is GAGVSQSPRYKVTKRGQDVALRCDPISGHVSLYWYRQALGQGPEFLTYFNYEAQQDKSGLPNDRFSAERPEGSISTLTIQRTEQRDSAMYRCASSLGGVSYNEQFFGPGTRLTVL.

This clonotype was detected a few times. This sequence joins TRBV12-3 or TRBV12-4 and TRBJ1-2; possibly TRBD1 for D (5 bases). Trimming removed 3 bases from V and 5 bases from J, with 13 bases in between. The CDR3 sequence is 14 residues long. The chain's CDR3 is CASSLGPAAYGYTF. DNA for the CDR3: TGTGCCAGCAGTTTGGGGCCGGCGGCTTATGGCTACACCTTC.

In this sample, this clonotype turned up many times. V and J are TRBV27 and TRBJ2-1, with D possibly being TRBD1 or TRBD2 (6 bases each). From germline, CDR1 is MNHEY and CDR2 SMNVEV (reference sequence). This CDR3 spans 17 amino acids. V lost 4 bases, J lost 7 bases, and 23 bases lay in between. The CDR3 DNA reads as TGTGCCAGCAGTTCCGACGCGGGCGGAGGGGGTTGGAATGAGCAGTTCTTC. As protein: CASSSDAGGGGWNEQFF.

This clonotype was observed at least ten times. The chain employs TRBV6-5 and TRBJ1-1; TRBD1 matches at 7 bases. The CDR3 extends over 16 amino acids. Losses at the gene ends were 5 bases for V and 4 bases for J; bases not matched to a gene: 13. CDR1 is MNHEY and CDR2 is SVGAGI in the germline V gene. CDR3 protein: CASSRGSGGLLTEAFF. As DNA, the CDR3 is TGTGCCAGCAGTCGGGGGTCAGGGGGATTACTCACTGAAGCTTTCTTT.

The DNA of the CDR3 is TGTGCCAGCAGCCCGTCAACTCGGGCGGACTACGAGCAGTACTTC. This codes for CASSPSTRADYEQYF. V gene TRBV11-2 combines with J gene TRBJ2-7; D ambiguous. This CDR3 has 15 residues. The V and J ends lost 5 bases and 3 bases respectively, with 17 bases between them. Germline V gene sequence: CDR1 SGHAT, CDR2 FQNNGV.

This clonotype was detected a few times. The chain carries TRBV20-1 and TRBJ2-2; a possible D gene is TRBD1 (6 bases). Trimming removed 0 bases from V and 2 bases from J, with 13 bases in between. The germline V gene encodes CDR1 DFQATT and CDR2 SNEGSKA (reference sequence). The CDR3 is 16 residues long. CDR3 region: CSARDRGVGNTGELFF. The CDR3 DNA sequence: TGCAGTGCTAGAGACAGGGGCGTCGGAAACACCGGGGAGCTGTTTTTT.

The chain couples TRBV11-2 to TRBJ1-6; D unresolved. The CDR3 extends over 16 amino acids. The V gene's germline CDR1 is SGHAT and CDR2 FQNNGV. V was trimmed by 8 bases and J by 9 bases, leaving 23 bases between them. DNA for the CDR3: TGTGCCAGCCGCCGAACTAGTACTCCGGTTGGTTCACCCCTCCACTTT. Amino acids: CASRRTSTPVGSPLHF.

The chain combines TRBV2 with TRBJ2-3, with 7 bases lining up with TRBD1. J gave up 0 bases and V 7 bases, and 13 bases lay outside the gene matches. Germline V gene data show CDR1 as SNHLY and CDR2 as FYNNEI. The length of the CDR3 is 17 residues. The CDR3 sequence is CASTAGPTGESTDTQYF. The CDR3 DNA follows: TGTGCCAGCACCGCAGGACCCACAGGGGAAAGCACAGATACGCAGTATTTT.

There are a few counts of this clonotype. In nucleotides, the CDR3 is TGTGCCAGCAGCGTAACTTTCGCTGGGGCAGATGGCTACACCTTC. Amino acids: CASSVTFAGADGYTF. The V gene is TRBV9, the J gene TRBJ1-2, with TRBD1 as a possible D gene (5 bases). The germline V and J ends were trimmed by 1 base and 6 bases, with 16 bases remaining between them. CDR3 size: 15 residues. Germline V gene sequence: CDR1 SGDLS, CDR2 YYNGEE.

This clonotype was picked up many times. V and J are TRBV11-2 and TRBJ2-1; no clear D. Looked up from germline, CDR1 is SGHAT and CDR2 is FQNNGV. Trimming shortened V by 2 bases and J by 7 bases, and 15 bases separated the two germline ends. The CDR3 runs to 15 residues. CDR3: CASSLPGLVGNEQFF. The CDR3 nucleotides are TGTGCCAGCAGCTTACCCGGGCTAGTCGGGAATGAGCAGTTCTTC.

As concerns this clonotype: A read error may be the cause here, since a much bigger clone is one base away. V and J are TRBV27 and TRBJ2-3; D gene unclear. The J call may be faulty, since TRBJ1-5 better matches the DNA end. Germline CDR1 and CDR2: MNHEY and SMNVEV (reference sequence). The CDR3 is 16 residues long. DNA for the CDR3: TGTGCCAGCAGTTTCCTTACTAGCGGGTCAACAGATACGCAGCATTTT. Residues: CASSFLTSGSTDTQHF.

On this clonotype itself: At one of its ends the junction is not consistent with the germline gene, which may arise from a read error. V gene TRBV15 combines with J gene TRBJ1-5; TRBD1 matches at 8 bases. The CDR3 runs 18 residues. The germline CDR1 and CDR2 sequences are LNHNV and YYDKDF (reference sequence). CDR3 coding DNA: TGTGCCACCAGCGGGGACAGGCCCTCGAGATATAGCAATCAGCCCCGGCATTTT. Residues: CATSGDRPSRYSNQPRHF.

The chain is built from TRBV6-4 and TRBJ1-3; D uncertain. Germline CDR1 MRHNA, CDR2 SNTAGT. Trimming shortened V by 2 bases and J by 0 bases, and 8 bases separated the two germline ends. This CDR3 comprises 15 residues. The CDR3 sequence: CASSDAGDSGNTIYF. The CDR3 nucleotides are TGTGCCAGCAGTGACGCAGGAGACTCTGGAAACACCATATATTTT.

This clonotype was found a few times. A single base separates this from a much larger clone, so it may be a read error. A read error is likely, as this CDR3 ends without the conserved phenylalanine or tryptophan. The CDR3 region has the DNA TGTGCCAGCAGCCCGAGACAGGGTACAGATACGCAGTATCTT. Its protein product is CASSPRQGTDTQYL. The chain has TRBV7-8 and TRBJ2-3; TRBD1 agrees at 7 bases. V shed 5 bases, J shed 3 bases, and the junction held 5 bases outside the gene matches. The germline CDR1 and CDR2 sequences are SGHVS and FQNEAQ. The CDR3 is made up of 14 amino acids.

CDR3 sequence (DNA): TGTGCCAGCAGTTTGTCCGCGGCCTACGAGCAGTACTTC. Translated: CASSLSAAYEQYF. The chain recombines TRBV27 with TRBJ2-7; D unclear. V lost 3 bases and J lost 2, with 8 bases in between. CDR3 size: 13 residues. Germline CDR1 reads MNHEY; CDR2 reads SMNVEV (reference sequence).

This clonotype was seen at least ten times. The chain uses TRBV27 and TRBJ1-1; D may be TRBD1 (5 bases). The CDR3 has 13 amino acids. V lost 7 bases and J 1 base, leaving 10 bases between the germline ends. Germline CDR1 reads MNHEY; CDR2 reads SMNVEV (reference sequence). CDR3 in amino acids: CASTDTGNTEAFF. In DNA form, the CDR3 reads TGTGCCAGCACTGACACAGGGAACACTGAAGCTTTCTTT.

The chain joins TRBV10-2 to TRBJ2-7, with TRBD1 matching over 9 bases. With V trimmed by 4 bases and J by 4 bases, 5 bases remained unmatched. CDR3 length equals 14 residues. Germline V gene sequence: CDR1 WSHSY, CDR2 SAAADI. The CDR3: CASSGGTGLYEQYF. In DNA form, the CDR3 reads TGCGCCAGCAGTGGTGGGACAGGGTTGTACGAGCAGTACTTC.

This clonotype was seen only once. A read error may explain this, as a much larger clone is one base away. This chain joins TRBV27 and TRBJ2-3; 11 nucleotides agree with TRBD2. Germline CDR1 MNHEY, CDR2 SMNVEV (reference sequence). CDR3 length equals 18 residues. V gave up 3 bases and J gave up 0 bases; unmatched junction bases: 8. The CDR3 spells CASSFYPSGGYSTDTQYF. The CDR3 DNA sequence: TGTGCCAGCAGTTTTTACCCTAGCGGGGGGTACAGCACAGATACGCAGTATTTT.